This TCR beta chain originates from a study of blood T cell repertoires in COVID-19. This clone showed up just once. The authors' processing: Reference gene primer amplification gave nucleated cell count estimates. This table comes from immunoSEQ multiplex PCR, and its TCRdb copy is limited to in-frame clones, with some not included. That table furnishes V, J and clone size, whereas the DNA furnished D and trimming. The sample carries over 450,000 clones, approximately 92% recorded once. Between the trimmed V and J ends, which lost 3 bases and 2 bases, there was a span of 9 bases. The germline V gene encodes CDR1 KGHSH and CDR2 LQKENI. The CDR3 contains 14 residues.

Sequencing input: peripheral blood. The TCR originated in a man younger than 35 with COVID-19, enrolled during active disease. The chain combines TRBV18 with TRBJ2-3; no definite D call. The CDR3 protein is CASSPPSLTDTQYF. In DNA form, the CDR3 reads TGTGCCAGCTCACCCCCTTCCCTCACAGATACGCAGTATTTT.